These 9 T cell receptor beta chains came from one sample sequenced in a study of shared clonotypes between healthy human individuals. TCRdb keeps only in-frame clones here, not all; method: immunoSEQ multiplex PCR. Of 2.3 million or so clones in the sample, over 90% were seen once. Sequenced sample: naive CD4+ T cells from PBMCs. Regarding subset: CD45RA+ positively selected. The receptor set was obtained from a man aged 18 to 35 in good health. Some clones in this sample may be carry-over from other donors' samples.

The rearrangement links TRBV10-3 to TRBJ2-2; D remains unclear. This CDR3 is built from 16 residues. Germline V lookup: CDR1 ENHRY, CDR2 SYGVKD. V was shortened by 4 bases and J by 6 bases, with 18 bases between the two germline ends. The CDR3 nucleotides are TGTGCCATCAGTGCCCTTCCCTCAGTGGGCGCCGGGGAGCTGTTTTTT. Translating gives CAISALPSVGAGELFF.

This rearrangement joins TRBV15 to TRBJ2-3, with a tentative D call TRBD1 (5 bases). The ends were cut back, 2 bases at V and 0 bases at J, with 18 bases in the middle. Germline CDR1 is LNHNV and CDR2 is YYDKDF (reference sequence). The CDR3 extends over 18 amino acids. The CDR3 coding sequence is TGTGCCACCAGCAGACCACAGGCTGGGTTCTCTAGCACAGATACGCAGTATTTT. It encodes CATSRPQAGFSSTDTQYF.

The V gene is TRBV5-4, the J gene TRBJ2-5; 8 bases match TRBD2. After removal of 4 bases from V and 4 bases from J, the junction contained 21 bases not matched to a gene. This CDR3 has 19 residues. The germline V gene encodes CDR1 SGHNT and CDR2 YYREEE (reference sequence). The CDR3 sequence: CASSPFSSGAGGGGETQYF. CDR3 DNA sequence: TGTGCCAGCAGCCCCTTCTCCTCGGGGGCGGGAGGTGGTGGAGAGACCCAGTACTTC. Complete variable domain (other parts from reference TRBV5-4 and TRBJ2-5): ETGVTQSPTHLIKTRGQQVTLRCSSQSGHNTVSWYQQALGQGPQFIFQYYREEENGRGNFPPRFSGLQFPNYSSELNVNALELDDSALYLCASSPFSSGAGGGGETQYFGPGTRLLVL.

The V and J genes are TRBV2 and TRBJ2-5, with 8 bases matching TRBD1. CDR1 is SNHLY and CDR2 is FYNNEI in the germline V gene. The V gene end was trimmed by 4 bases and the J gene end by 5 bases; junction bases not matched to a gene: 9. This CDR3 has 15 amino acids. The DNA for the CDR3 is TGTGCCAGCAGTGGGACAGGGCTGGAGGGGGAGACCCAGTACTTC. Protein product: CASSGTGLEGETQYF.

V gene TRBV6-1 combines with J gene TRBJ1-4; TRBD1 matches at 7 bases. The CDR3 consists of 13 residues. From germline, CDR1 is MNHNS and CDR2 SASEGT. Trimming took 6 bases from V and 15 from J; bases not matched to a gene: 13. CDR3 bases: TGTGCCAGCAGCGGGACAGCCAGCGGAAGGGTGTTTTTT. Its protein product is CASSGTASGRVFF.

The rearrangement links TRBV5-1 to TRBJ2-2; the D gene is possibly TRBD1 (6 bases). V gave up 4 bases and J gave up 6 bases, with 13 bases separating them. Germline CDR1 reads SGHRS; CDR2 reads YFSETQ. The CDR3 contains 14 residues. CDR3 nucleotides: TGCGCCAGCAGCGTGAAACAGGGCTCCGGGGAGCTGTTTTTT. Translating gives CASSVKQGSGELFF. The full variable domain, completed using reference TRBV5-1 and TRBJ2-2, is KAGVTQTPRYLIKTRGQQVTLSCSPISGHRSVSWYQQTPGQGLQFLFEYFSETQRNKGNFPGRFSGRQFSNSRSEMNVSTLELGDSALYLCASSVKQGSGELFFGEGSRLTVL.

This CDR3 reads CASSSLGTQETQYF. The CDR3 region has the DNA TGCGCCAGCAGCTCACTAGGAACCCAAGAGACCCAGTACTTC. The rearrangement links TRBV5-1 to TRBJ2-5, with a possible D match to TRBD2 (5 bases). Per the germline V gene, CDR1 is SGHRS and CDR2 is YFSETQ. V was cut by 3 bases and J by 1 base, with 10 bases left in between. The CDR3 contains 14 residues.

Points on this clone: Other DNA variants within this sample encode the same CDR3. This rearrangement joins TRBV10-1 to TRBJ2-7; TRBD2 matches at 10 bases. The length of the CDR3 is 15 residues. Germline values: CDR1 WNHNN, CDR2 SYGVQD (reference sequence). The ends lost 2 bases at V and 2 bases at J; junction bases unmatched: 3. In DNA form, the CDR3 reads TGCGCCAGCAGTGAGGGTACTAGCGGGACCTACGAGCAGTACTTC. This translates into CASSEGTSGTYEQYF.

In DNA form, the CDR3 reads TGTGCCAGCAGACGACCGGGCTCCAGCTCCTACGAGCAGTACTTC. It codes for CASRRPGSSSYEQYF. This rearrangement joins TRBV6-5 to TRBJ2-7; the D is unclear. V gave up 6 bases and J gave up 0 bases, with 15 bases separating them. Germline values: CDR1 MNHEY, CDR2 SVGAGI. CDR3 length: 15 amino acids.